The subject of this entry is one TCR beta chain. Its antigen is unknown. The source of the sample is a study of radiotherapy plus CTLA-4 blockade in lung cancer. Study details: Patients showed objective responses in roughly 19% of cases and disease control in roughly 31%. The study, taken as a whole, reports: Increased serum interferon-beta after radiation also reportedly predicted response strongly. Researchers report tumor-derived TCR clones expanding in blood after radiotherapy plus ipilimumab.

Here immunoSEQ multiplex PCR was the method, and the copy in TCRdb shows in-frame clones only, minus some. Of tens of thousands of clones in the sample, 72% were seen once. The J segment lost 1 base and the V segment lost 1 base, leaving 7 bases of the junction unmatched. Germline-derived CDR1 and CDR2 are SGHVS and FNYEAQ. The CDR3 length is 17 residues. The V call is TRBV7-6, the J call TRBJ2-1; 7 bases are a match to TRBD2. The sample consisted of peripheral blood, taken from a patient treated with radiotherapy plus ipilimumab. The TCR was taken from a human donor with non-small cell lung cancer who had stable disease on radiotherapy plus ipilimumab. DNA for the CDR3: TGTGCCAGCAGCTTAGTCCCCCCGGGGGGTTCCTACAATGAGCAGTTCTTC. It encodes CASSLVPPGGSYNEQFF.